This T cell receptor beta chain was documented in a study of OX40 agonist ivuxolimab in advanced cancers. Study as a whole: Treatment of patients was with ivuxolimab, an agonistic anti-OX40 (CD134) antibody. Participants, 82.7% male, averaged approximately 65 years of age, ranging from roughly 20 to 79. Three dose-escalation patients had partial responses: one with hepatocellular carcinoma and two with cutaneous melanoma.

V lost 4 bases, J lost 2 bases, and 6 bases lay in between. The CDR3 is 12 residues long. Germline V CDR1 and CDR2: SQVTM, ANQGSEA. As for this clone: This specimen includes other DNA sequences encoding the same CDR3.

Autoimmune disease history or systemic immunosuppression led to patients being barred. Clones were read by immunoSEQ multiplex PCR, and TCRdb kept only the in-frame ones, dropping some. Here the sample spans around 97,000 clones, roughly nine tenths being singletons. The material was CD4+ or CD8+ T cells sorted from blood, obtained in a trial of the OX40 agonist ivuxolimab. The receptor was derived from an adult with an advanced solid tumor such as melanoma, head and neck, liver or kidney cancer. V and J are TRBV29-1 and TRBJ1-5; D perhaps matches TRBD1 (6 bases). CDR3 protein: CSVGQGNQPQHF. In DNA form, the CDR3 reads TGCAGCGTTGGACAGGGCAATCAGCCCCAGCATTTT.